The 24 T cell receptor beta chains presented below share a single source sample, sequenced in a study of shared clonotypes between healthy human individuals. Clones were read by immunoSEQ multiplex PCR, and TCRdb kept only the in-frame ones, dropping some. The table has some 2,000,000 clones, about 95% seen once. Positively selected for CCR7, the CD45RO-negative cells used as naive CD8 cells excluded terminally differentiated effector memory CD45RA+ cells. The sequencing input was naive CD8+ T cells sorted from blood. These receptors all come from a man younger than 35 in good health.

V is TRBV2 and J is TRBJ2-5, with D possibly being TRBD2 (5 bases). Deletions cut 6 bases from V and 5 bases from J, with 16 bases between. This CDR3 has 14 residues. Germline V gene sequence: CDR1 SNHLY, CDR2 FYNNEI. CDR3 amino acids: CASSAEEAEETQYF. CDR3 bases: TGTGCCAGCAGCGCCGAGGAAGCGGAGGAGACCCAGTACTTC.

The CDR3 region has the DNA TGCGCCAGCAGCCTGGACCCCCGGGGTACTGAAGCTTTCTTT. Translating gives CASSLDPRGTEAFF. This sequence joins TRBV5-1 and TRBJ1-1, with D unclear. Trimming stripped 4 bases from V and 5 bases from J, with 15 bases between. CDR1 and CDR2 (germline): SGHRS, YFSETQ. CDR3 size: 14 residues.

This clone showed up just once. The chain carries TRBV10-3 and TRBJ1-1; 7 bases match TRBD1. V lost 1 base to trimming and J lost 0 bases; unmatched junction nucleotides: 8. Per the germline V gene, CDR1 is ENHRY and CDR2 is SYGVKD. The CDR3 spans 17 residues. The CDR3 nucleotides read TGTGCCATCAGTGAGTGGGAGGGGGCGACCCTGAACACTGAAGCTTTCTTT. It translates to CAISEWEGATLNTEAFF.

This rearrangement joins TRBV4-1 to TRBJ1-5; the D is unclear. The CDR3 is made up of 16 amino acids. V was trimmed by 0 bases and J by 2 bases, leaving 11 bases between them. The germline CDR1 and CDR2 sequences are MGHRA and YSYEKL. The CDR3 region is CASSQDRTLGNQPQHF. In nucleotides, the CDR3 is TGCGCCAGCAGCCAAGATCGGACGCTGGGCAATCAGCCCCAGCATTTT.

CDR3 nucleotides: TGCGCCAGCTCGTACGGGACACCCTACAATGAGCAGTTCTTC. The encoded protein is CASSYGTPYNEQFF. The chain joins TRBV5-1 to TRBJ2-1; D is possibly TRBD1 (6 bases). The CDR3 is made up of 14 amino acids. V shed 7 bases and J shed 2 bases, with 13 bases lying between them. Germline CDR1 is SGHRS and CDR2 is YFSETQ.

The chain employs TRBV9 and TRBJ2-7; the D gene is possibly TRBD1 (5 bases). Trimming stripped 3 bases from V and 1 base from J, with 17 bases between. CDR1 and CDR2 (germline): SGDLS, YYNGEE. The CDR3 loop spans 16 amino acids. The CDR3 region is CASSALGREGSYEQYF. The CDR3 DNA reads TGTGCCAGCAGCGCGCTAGGCAGGGAAGGGTCCTACGAGCAGTACTTC.

The count of this clone is one. This sequence joins TRBV11-2 and TRBJ2-7; unclear D gene. Deletions cut 5 bases from V and 0 bases from J, with 14 bases between. Germline V lookup: CDR1 SGHAT, CDR2 FQNNGV. The CDR3 spans 15 residues. Written as DNA, the CDR3 is TGTGCCAGCAGCCCCAGCGCAGATAGCTCCTACGAGCAGTACTTC. It yields the protein CASSPSADSSYEQYF.

The chain has TRBV2 and TRBJ1-2, with a possible D match to TRBD1 (5 bases). The CDR3 extends over 17 amino acids. Trimming cost V 1 base and J 8 bases, with 23 bases left between them. CDR1 is SNHLY, CDR2 FYNNEI, per germline. As DNA, the CDR3 is TGTGCCAGCAGTGAAGGAAAGGAGGGAATGGGACGGCCGGGCTACACCTTC. Its translation: CASSEGKEGMGRPGYTF.

The J gene is TRBJ1-3, the V gene TRBV19, with D maybe TRBD1 (5 bases). CDR1 is LNHDA, CDR2 SQIVND, per germline (reference sequence). The CDR3 spans 14 residues. V lost 6 bases and J 2 bases, leaving 11 bases between the germline ends. In DNA, the CDR3 is TGTGCCAGTAGCCACCCAGGGCCTGGAAACACCATATATTTT. Its translation: CASSHPGPGNTIYF. The whole variable domain, filled in from reference TRBV19 and TRBJ1-3, reads DGGITQSPKYLFRKEGQNVTLSCEQNLNHDAMYWYRQDPGQGLRLIYYSQIVNDFQKGDIAEGYSVSREKKESFPLTVTSAQKNPTAFYLCASSHPGPGNTIYFGEGSWLTVV.

This clone turned up a few times. The chain employs TRBV28 and TRBJ1-4, with D uncertain. The V and J ends lost 6 bases and 8 bases respectively, with 16 bases between them. The CDR3 contains 14 residues. Germline-derived CDR1 and CDR2 are MDHEN and SYDVKM. DNA of the CDR3: TGTGCCAGCAGCGAAGGGCACGATTGGGAAAAACTGTTTTTT. The encoded protein is CASSEGHDWEKLFF.

The V gene is TRBV6-5, the J gene TRBJ1-2; D is ambiguous. CDR1 is MNHEY and CDR2 is SVGAGI in the germline V gene. V lost 0 bases and J 0 bases, leaving 11 bases between the germline ends. This CDR3 is 16 amino acids long. CDR3 bases: TGTGCCAGCAGTTACTCGTTCCCTACCTCTAACTATGGCTACACCTTC. Its protein is CASSYSFPTSNYGYTF.

The rearrangement uses TRBV6-5 and TRBJ1-2; no definite D call. The CDR3 runs to 13 residues. Germline CDR1 reads MNHEY; CDR2 reads SVGAGI. The germline V and J ends were trimmed by 2 bases and 4 bases, with 8 bases remaining between them. The CDR3 nucleotides are TGTGCCAGCAGTTACACGGGTATCTATGGCTACACCTTC. It codes for CASSYTGIYGYTF.

The chain joins TRBV19 to TRBJ2-7; perhaps TRBD1 as D (6 bases). CDR3 length: 14 amino acids. Trimming took 3 bases from V and 4 from J, leaving 13 bases between them. CDR1 is LNHDA and CDR2 is SQIVND in the germline V gene (reference sequence). CDR3 bases: TGTGCCAGTAGTATTTTTACAGGGACGTACGAGCAGTACTTC. Translation gives CASSIFTGTYEQYF.

The V call is TRBV7-6, the J call TRBJ1-2; 7 bases match TRBD1. Germline-derived CDR1 and CDR2 are SGHVS and FNYEAQ. The CDR3 consists of 13 residues. V lost 5 bases, J lost 6 bases, and 6 bases stayed unmatched. Here the CDR3 DNA reads TGTGCCAGCAGCGATTCCGGGACAGATGGCTACACCTTC. It is translated as CASSDSGTDGYTF.

V is TRBV19 and J is TRBJ2-1, with D possibly TRBD2 on 5 matching bases. V was clipped by 3 bases and J by 6 bases, with 9 bases between them. Per the germline V gene, CDR1 is LNHDA and CDR2 is SQIVND (reference sequence). This CDR3 is 13 amino acids long. The CDR3 loop reads CASSMFEGNEQFF. The CDR3 region has the DNA TGTGCCAGTAGTATGTTTGAGGGCAATGAGCAGTTCTTC. The entire variable domain, with the rest obtained from reference TRBV19 and TRBJ2-1, is as follows: DGGITQSPKYLFRKEGQNVTLSCEQNLNHDAMYWYRQDPGQGLRLIYYSQIVNDFQKGDIAEGYSVSREKKESFPLTVTSAQKNPTAFYLCASSMFEGNEQFFGPGTRLTVL.

In nucleotides, the CDR3 is TGTGCCAGCAGCTTATTCCTAGCGGGGGGGCCCAATGAGCAGTTCTTC. Translation gives CASSLFLAGGPNEQFF. The chain couples TRBV13 to TRBJ2-1; TRBD2 agrees at 12 bases. Germline loops: CDR1 PRHDT, CDR2 FYEKMQ (reference sequence). CDR3 length equals 16 residues. V trimming: 2 bases; J trimming: 6 bases; junction bases outside the gene matches: 5.

The chain recombines TRBV12-1 with TRBJ2-3; TRBD2 was called by the table and not checked on the DNA. TRBV12-1 represents a pseudogene. The CDR3 has 14 amino acids. The CDR3 loop reads CASSSRDYTDTQYF. CDR3 in DNA: TGTGCCAGCAGCTCCCGGGACTACACAGATACGCAGTATTTT.

V usage is TRBV7-6 and J usage is TRBJ1-2; possibly TRBD1 for D (6 bases). V lost 1 base to trimming and J lost 1 base, with 16 bases between them. This CDR3 is 17 amino acids long. Germline lookup yields CDR1 SGHVS and CDR2 FNYEAQ. CDR3 in DNA: TGTGCCAGCAGCTTAGATCCAGGGGCGGGGGATAACTATGGCTACACCTTC. It translates to CASSLDPGAGDNYGYTF.

The rearrangement joins TRBV4-1 to TRBJ2-7; 10 bases fit TRBD2. The CDR3 totals 14 residues. With V trimmed by 1 base and J by 6 bases, 3 bases remained unmatched. From germline, CDR1 is MGHRA and CDR2 YSYEKL. For the CDR3, the DNA is TGCGCCAGCAGCCAAGGACTAGCGGGCCCCGAGCAGTACTTC. Translating gives CASSQGLAGPEQYF.

This clone appeared a single time. This rearrangement joins TRBV11-2 to TRBJ2-7; the D gene could be TRBD1 or TRBD2 (6 bases each). The CDR3 is 15 amino acids. Germline lookup yields CDR1 SGHAT and CDR2 FQNNGV. Trimming pared 1 base from V and 2 bases from J, leaving 12 bases between. CDR3 region: CASSLGGAQTYEQYF. The CDR3 DNA follows: TGTGCCAGCAGCTTAGGGGGGGCTCAGACCTACGAGCAGTACTTC.

The CDR3 loop reads CASSETGYNQPQHF. In nucleotides, the CDR3 is TGTGCCAGCAGCGAAACAGGGTACAATCAGCCCCAGCATTTT. The chain joins TRBV7-9 to TRBJ1-5, with D maybe TRBD1 (6 bases). The V gene's germline CDR1 is SEHNR and CDR2 FQNEAQ (reference sequence). This CDR3 region has 14 residues. V gave up 5 bases and J gave up 3 bases, with 11 bases separating them. The full variable domain, completed using reference TRBV7-9 and TRBJ1-5, is DTGVSQNPRHKITKRGQNVTFRCDPISEHNRLYWYRQTLGQGPEFLTYFQNEAQLEKSRLLSDRFSAERPKGSFSTLEIQRTEQGDSAMYLCASSETGYNQPQHFGDGTRLSIL.

This sequence joins TRBV11-2 and TRBJ2-5; D remains unclear. The CDR3 covers 14 residues. Germline loops: CDR1 SGHAT, CDR2 FQNNGV. V was cut by 4 bases and J by 5 bases, with 14 bases left in between. The CDR3 here is CASSSPWGSETQYF. The CDR3 DNA reads as TGTGCCAGCAGCTCCCCGTGGGGATCGGAGACCCAGTACTTC.

The V call is TRBV6-4, the J call TRBJ2-1, with 9 bases that match TRBD1. The CDR3 is 14 amino acids. The V gene end was trimmed by 4 bases and the J gene end by 4 bases; junction bases not matched to a gene: 2. Germline loops: CDR1 MRHNA, CDR2 SNTAGT. The chain's CDR3 is CASSVGTGYNEQFF. CDR3 nucleotide sequence: TGTGCCAGCAGTGTGGGGACAGGGTACAATGAGCAGTTCTTC.

Only one count was recorded for this clone. Here the CDR3 reads CASSVLAGGNTDTQYF. In DNA form, the CDR3 reads TGTGCCAGCAGCGTACTAGCGGGAGGGAATACAGATACGCAGTATTTT. The chain employs TRBV7-6 and TRBJ2-3; 13 positions agree with TRBD2. This CDR3 comprises 16 residues. V shed 5 bases and J 3 bases; nucleotides not matched to a gene: 5. CDR1 SGHVS and CDR2 FNYEAQ come from the germline V gene.